This paragraph reports one T cell receptor beta chain. Its antigen is still unknown. As it was prepared, the TCRbeta library received unique molecular identifiers. Via MiXCR, TCRdb re-called the PCR reads, giving one row per CDR3 protein. Of 500,000 to 650,000 distinct CDR3 sequences detected, approximately 13% appear once; the ten largest clones hold roughly 2.3%. The sample originates from a study of T-cell reconstitution after alpha-beta-depleted transplantation in children. Findings of the study overall: Several patients had high TCRbeta diversity at day 60; it came from surviving recipient T cells and thymic progenitors. By one year post-transplant, T-cell counts and diversity largely arose from T cells that were newly produced. Expanded graft clones numbering several hundred reportedly gave rise to alpha-beta T cells about two months after transplant.

The sequenced sample was PBMCs, mostly from graft donor cells, obtained 360 days after TCRalphabeta/CD19-depleted stem cell transplant. The origin of this receptor is a male patient between 10 and 17 years old who had a stem cell transplant for acute myeloid leukemia, so the T cells may come from the graft donor.

CDR3 nucleotide sequence: TGTGCCAGCAGCTCCGGAGGGTCCGCTCGGGGCTACACCTTC. Its translation: CASSSGGSARGYTF. The chain is built from TRBV7-6 and TRBJ1-2; D gene ambiguous. The germline V gene encodes CDR1 SGHVS and CDR2 FNYEAQ. This CDR3 is 14 amino acids long. Trimming cost V 4 bases and J 8 bases, with 17 bases left between them.